This TCR beta chain was documented in a study of T-cell reconstitution after alpha-beta-depleted transplantation in children. Construction of the TCRbeta library involved unique molecular identifiers. One entry per CDR3 protein results from TCRdb running MiXCR on the PCR reads. This sample has 100,000 or so distinct CDR3 sequences, with 7% to 8% found just once. There are many counts of this clonotype. Antigen specificity is unknown. CDR3 length: 17 amino acids. V dropped 0 bases and J dropped 4 bases, with 13 bases sitting between them. The germline V gene has CDR1 LGHNA and CDR2 YNFKEQ. Whole-study results and caveats: After transplant, at about two months, alpha-beta T cells were reportedly derived from several hundred expanded graft clones. T cells produced anew were the main source of T-cell counts and diversity one year after transplant. Surviving recipient T cells and thymic progenitors accounted for the high day-60 TCRbeta diversity observed in some patients.

This material consisted of PBMCs, taken before TCRalphabeta/CD19-depleted stem cell transplant. This receptor was identified in a boy younger than 10 with acute lymphoblastic leukemia, due to receive a stem cell transplant. The chain is built from TRBV4-2 and TRBJ2-6, with D tentatively TRBD2 (6 bases). Written as DNA, the CDR3 is TGTGCCAGCAGCCAAGATCGGCGACTAGGCGGGGCCAACGTCCTGACTTTC. Protein product: CASSQDRRLGGANVLTF.